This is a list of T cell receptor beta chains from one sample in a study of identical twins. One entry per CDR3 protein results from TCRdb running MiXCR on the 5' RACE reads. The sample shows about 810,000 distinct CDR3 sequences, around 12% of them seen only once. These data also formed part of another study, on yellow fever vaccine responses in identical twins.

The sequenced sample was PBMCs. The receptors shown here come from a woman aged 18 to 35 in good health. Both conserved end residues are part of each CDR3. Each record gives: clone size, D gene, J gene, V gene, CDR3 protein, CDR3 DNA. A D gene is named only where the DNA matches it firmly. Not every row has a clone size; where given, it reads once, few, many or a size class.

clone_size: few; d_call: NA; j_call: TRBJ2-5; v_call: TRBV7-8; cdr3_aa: CASSLRDSAETQYF; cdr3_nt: TGTGCCAGCAGCTTACGGGACTCGGCAGAGACCCAGTACTTC
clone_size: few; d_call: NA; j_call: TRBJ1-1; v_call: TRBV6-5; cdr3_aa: CASSYRGRAEAEAFF; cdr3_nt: TGTGCCAGCAGTTACCGTGGCAGGGCTGAGGCTGAAGCTTTCTTT
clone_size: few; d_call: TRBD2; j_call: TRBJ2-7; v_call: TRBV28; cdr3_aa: CASSPTSGSSHEQYF; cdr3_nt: TGTGCCAGCAGCCCAACTAGCGGGAGTTCCCACGAGCAGTACTTC
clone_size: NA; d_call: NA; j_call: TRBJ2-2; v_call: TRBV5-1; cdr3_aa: CASRQDRPSGELFF; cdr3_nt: TGCGCCAGCAGACAGGATAGACCCTCTGGGGAGCTGTTTTTT
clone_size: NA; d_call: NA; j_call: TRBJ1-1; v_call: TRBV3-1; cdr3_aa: CASTPAKSRAEAFF; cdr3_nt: TGTGCCAGCACCCCAGCCAAATCCCGGGCAGAAGCTTTCTTT
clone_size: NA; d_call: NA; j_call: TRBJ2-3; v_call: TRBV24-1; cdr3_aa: CATSGSREPTDTQYF; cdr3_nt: TGTGCCACCAGTGGGTCTAGGGAACCCACAGATACGCAGTATTTT
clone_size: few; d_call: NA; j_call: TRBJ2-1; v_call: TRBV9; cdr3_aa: CASSVVGMWEGGQHNEQFF; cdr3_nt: TGTGCCAGCAGCGTAGTGGGCATGTGGGAGGGGGGGCAACACAATGAGCAGTTCTTC
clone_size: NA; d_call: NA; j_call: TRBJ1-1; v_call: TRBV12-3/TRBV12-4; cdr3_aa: CASSARFEAFF; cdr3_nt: TGTGCCAGCAGTGCCAGGTTTGAAGCTTTCTTT
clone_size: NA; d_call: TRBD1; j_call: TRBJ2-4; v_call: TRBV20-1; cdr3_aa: CSARGDRENIQYF; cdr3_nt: TGCAGTGCTAGAGGGGACAGAGAAAACATTCAGTACTTC
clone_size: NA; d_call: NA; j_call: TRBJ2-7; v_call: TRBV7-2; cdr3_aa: CASSLARSSFSSYEQYF; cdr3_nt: TGTGCCAGCAGCTTAGCGCGATCATCCTTTAGCTCCTACGAGCAGTACTTC
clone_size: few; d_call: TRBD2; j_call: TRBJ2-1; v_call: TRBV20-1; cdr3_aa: CSAWTSGNEQFF; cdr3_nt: TGCAGTGCCTGGACTAGCGGGAATGAGCAGTTCTTC
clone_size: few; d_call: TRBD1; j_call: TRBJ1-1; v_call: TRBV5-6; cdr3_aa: CASSLGQGVAEAFF; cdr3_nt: TGTGCCAGCAGCTTGGGACAGGGGGTCGCTGAAGCTTTCTTT
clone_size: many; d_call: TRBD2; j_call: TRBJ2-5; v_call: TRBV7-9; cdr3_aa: CASSWGLAGEETQYF; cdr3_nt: TGTGCCAGCAGCTGGGGACTAGCGGGAGAAGAGACCCAGTACTTC
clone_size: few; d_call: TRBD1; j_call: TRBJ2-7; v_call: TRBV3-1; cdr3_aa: CASTSGTGGLQQYF; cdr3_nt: TGTGCCAGCACCTCCGGGACAGGGGGTCTTCAGCAGTACTTC
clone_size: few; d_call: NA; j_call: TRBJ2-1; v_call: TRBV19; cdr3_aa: CASSSLTSRLYDEQFF; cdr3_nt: TGTGCCAGTAGTTCCCTCACAAGCAGGCTTTACGATGAGCAGTTCTTC
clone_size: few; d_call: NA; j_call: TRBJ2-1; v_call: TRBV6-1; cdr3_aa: CASSLRGPHNEQFF; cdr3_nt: TGTGCCAGCAGCCTCAGGGGCCCCCACAATGAGCAGTTCTTC
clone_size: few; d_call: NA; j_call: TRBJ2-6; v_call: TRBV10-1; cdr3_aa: CASSGSPGSGANVLTF; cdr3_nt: TGCGCCAGCAGTGGCTCCCCGGGGAGTGGGGCCAACGTCCTGACTTTC
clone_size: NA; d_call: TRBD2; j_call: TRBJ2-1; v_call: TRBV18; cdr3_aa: CASSPPMREWGNEQFF; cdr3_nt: TGTGCCAGCTCACCACCGATGCGGGAGTGGGGAAATGAGCAGTTCTTC
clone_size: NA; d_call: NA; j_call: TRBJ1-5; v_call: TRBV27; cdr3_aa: CASSLSKSGRQPQHF; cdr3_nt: TGTGCCAGCAGTTTATCAAAATCCGGACGGCAGCCCCAGCATTTT
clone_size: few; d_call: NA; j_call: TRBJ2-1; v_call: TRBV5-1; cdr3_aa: CASSLQQGQQFF; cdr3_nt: TGCGCCAGCAGCTTGCAACAGGGTCAGCAGTTCTTC
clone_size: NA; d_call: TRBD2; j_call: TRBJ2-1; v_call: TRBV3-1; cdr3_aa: CASSQDGLAREQFF; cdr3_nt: TGTGCCAGCAGCCAAGATGGACTAGCTCGTGAGCAGTTCTTC
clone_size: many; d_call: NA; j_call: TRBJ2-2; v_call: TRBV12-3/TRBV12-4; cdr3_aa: CASSWAGVGELFF; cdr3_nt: TGTGCCAGCAGTTGGGCAGGGGTCGGGGAGCTGTTTTTT
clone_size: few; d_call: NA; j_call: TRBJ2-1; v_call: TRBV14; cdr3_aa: CASSPRWGYNEQFF; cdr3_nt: TGTGCCAGCAGCCCGCGGTGGGGTTACAATGAGCAGTTCTTC
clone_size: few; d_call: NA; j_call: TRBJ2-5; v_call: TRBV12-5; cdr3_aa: CASGLGTTETQETQYF; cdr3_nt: TGTGCTAGTGGTTTGGGCACGACAGAGACCCAAGAGACCCAGTACTTC
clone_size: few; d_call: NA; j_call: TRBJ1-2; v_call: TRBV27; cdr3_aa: CASSPVGVNYGYTF; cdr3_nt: TGTGCCAGCAGTCCGGTTGGGGTCAACTATGGCTACACCTTC
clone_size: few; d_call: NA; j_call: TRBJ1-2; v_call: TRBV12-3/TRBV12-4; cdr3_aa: CASSPSGRHYGYTF; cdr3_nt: TGTGCCAGCAGCCCTTCGGGGAGGCACTATGGCTACACCTTC
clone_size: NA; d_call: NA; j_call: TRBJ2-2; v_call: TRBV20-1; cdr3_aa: CSAVIEGRIANTGELFF; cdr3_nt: TGCAGTGCTGTAATTGAAGGCAGGATCGCGAACACCGGGGAGCTGTTTTTT
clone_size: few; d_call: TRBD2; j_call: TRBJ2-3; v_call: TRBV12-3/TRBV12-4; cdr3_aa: CASSSQAGGRVDTQYF; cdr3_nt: TGTGCCAGCAGCTCACAAGCGGGAGGTCGGGTAGATACGCAGTATTTT
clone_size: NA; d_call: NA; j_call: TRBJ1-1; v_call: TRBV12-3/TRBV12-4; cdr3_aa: CASSQTEFPWVAEAFF; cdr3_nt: TGTGCCAGCAGTCAAACCGAATTTCCTTGGGTCGCTGAAGCTTTCTTT
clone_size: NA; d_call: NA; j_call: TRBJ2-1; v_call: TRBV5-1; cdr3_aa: CASSLGQRGSGTFSSYNEQFF; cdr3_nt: TGCGCCAGCAGCTTGGGCCAACGGGGTAGCGGAACTTTCTCCTCCTACAATGAGCAGTTCTTC
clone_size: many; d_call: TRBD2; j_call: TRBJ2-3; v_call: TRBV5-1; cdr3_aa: CASSLGLAGDEDTQYF; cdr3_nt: TGCGCCAGCAGCCTAGGACTAGCGGGGGATGAGGATACGCAGTATTTT
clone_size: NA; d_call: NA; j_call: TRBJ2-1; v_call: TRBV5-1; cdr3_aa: CASSSPRGGNEQFF; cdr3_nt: TGCGCCAGCAGCTCCCCTAGAGGTGGCAATGAGCAGTTCTTC
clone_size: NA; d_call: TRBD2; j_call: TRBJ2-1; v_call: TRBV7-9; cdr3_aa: CASSLASGQGFRNEQFF; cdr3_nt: TGTGCCAGCAGCTTAGCTAGCGGGCAGGGTTTTCGAAATGAGCAGTTCTTC
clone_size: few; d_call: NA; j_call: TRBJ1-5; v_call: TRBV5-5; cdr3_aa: CASSFADAAAGSNQPQHF; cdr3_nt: TGTGCCAGCAGCTTCGCAGACGCTGCCGCCGGTAGCAATCAGCCCCAGCATTTT
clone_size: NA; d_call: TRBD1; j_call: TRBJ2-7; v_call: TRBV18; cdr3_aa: CASSPRGGGNEQYF; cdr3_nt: TGTGCCAGCTCACCAAGAGGGGGCGGAAACGAGCAGTACTTC
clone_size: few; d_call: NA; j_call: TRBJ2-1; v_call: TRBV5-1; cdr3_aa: CASSISDTYNEQFF; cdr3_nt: TGCGCCAGCAGCATTTCAGACACTTACAATGAGCAGTTCTTC
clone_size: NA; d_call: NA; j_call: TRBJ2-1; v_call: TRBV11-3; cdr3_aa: CASSLDYNYNEQFF; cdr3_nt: TGTGCCAGCAGCTTAGACTACAACTACAATGAGCAGTTCTTC
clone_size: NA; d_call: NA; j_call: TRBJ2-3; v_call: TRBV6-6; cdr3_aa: CASKETDTQYF; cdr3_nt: TGTGCCAGCAAAGAGACAGATACGCAGTATTTT
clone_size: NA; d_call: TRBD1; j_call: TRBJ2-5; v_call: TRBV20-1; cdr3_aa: CSAKGGAVTQYF; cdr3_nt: TGCAGTGCCAAAGGGGGCGCGGTGACCCAGTACTTC
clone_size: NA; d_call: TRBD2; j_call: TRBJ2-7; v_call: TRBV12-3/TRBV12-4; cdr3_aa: CASSHLAGGINEQYF; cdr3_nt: TGTGCCAGCAGTCACCTAGCGGGAGGTATAAACGAGCAGTACTTC
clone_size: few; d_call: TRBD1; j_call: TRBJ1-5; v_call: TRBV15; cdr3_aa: CATSRTGGFLSSQHF; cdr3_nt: TGTGCCACCAGCAGGACAGGGGGCTTTTTATCGTCCCAGCATTTT
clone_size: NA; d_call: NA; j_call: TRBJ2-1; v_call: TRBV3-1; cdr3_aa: CASSQDGRGPLYNEQFF; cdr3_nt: TGTGCCAGCAGCCAAGACGGGCGGGGGCCGCTCTACAATGAGCAGTTCTTC
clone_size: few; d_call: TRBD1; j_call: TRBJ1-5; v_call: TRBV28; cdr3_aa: CASRRTGNQPQHF; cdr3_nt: TGTGCCAGCAGGCGGACAGGGAATCAGCCCCAGCATTTT
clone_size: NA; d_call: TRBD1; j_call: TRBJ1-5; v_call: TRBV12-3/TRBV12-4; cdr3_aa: CASSRTGVHGNQPQHF; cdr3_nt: TGTGCCAGCAGTCGGACAGGGGTTCATGGCAATCAGCCCCAGCATTTT
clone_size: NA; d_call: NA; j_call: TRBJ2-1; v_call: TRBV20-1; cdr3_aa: CSAPRLDNEQFF; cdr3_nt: TGCAGTGCCCCCCGGCTGGACAATGAGCAGTTCTTC
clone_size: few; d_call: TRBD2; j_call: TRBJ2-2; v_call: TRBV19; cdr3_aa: CASTELAGMFGTGELFF; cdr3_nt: TGTGCCAGTACCGAACTAGCGGGGATGTTTGGGACCGGGGAGCTGTTTTTT
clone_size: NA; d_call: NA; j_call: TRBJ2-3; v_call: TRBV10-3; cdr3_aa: CAISERSALSTDTQYF; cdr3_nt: TGTGCCATCAGTGAGCGCTCGGCCCTATCCACAGATACGCAGTATTTT